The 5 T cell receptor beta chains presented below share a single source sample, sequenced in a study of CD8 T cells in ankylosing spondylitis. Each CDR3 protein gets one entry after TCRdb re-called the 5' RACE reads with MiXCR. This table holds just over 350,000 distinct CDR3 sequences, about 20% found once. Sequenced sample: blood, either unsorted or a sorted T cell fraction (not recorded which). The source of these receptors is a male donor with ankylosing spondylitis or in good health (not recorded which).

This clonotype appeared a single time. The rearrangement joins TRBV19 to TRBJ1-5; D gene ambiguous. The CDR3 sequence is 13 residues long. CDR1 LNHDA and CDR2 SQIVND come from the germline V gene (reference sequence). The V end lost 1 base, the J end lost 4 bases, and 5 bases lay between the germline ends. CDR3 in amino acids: CASSIVGNQPQHF. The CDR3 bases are TGTGCCAGTAGTATAGTGGGAAATCAGCCCCAGCATTTT.

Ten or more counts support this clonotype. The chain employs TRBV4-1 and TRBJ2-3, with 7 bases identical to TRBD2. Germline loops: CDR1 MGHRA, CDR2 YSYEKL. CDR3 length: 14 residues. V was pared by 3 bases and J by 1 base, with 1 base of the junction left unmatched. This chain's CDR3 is CASSQGGGTDTQYF. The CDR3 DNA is TGCGCCAGCAGCCAGGGGGGGGGCACAGATACGCAGTATTTT.

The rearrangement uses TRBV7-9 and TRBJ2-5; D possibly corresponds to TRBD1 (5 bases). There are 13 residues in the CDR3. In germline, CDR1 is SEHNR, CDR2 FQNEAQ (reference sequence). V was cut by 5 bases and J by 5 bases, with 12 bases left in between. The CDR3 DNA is TGTGCCAGCAGCCCCCCCCAGGGTGAGACCCAGTACTTC. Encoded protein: CASSPPQGETQYF.

The chain's CDR3 is CASSFQGLSNTGELFF. CDR3 bases: TGTGCCAGCAGTTTTCAGGGGCTTTCGAACACCGGGGAGCTGTTTTTT. The chain links TRBV12-3 or TRBV12-4 to TRBJ2-2; perhaps TRBD1 as D (6 bases). V was clipped by 3 bases and J by 0 bases, with 11 bases between them. This CDR3 is built from 16 residues.

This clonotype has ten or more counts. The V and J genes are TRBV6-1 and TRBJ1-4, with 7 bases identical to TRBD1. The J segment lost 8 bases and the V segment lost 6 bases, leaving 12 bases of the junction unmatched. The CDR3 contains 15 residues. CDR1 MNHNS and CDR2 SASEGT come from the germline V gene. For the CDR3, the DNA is TGTGCCAGCAGCCCAAGACAGGGTCGGGGCGAAAAACTGTTTTTT. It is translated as CASSPRQGRGEKLFF.